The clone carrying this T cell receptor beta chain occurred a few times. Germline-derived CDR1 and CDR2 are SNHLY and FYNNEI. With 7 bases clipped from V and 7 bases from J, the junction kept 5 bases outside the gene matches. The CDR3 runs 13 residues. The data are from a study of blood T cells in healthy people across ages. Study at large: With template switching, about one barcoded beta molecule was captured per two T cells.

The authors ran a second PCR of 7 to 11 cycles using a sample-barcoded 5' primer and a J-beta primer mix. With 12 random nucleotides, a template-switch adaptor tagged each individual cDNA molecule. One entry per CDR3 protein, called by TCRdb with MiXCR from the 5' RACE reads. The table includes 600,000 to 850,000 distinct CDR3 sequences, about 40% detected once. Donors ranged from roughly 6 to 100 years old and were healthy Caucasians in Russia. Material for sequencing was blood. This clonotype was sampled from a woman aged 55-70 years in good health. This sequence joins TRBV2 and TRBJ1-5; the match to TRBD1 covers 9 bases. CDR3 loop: CASKDRGGQPQHF. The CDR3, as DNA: TGTGCCAGCAAGGACAGGGGCGGACAGCCCCAGCATTTT.